These 7 T cell receptor beta chains came from one sample sequenced in a study of breast tumors, draining lymph nodes, adjacent tissues. TCRdb re-analysed the multiplex PCR reads in MiXCR, keeping a single row per CDR3 protein. The sample carries about 12,000 distinct CDR3 sequences, around 70% recorded once. The sequencing sample was made of tumor-adjacent breast tissue. Receptors were obtained from a female donor with breast cancer. Some clones in this sample may be carry-over from other donors' samples.

The DNA of the CDR3 is TGTGCCAGCAGTGATAGCGGGAGGGCGTCCTACGAGCAGTACTTC. This encodes CASSDSGRASYEQYF. This chain connects TRBV5-6 to TRBJ2-7; 11 nucleotides align to TRBD2. The germline CDR1 and CDR2 sequences are SGHDT and YYEEEE. The CDR3 is 15 residues long. V trimming: 5 bases; J trimming: 1 base; junction bases outside the gene matches: 5.

V is TRBV18 and J is TRBJ2-7, with a tentative D call TRBD2 (5 bases). V lost 3 bases and J 4 bases, leaving 10 bases between the germline ends. Per germline, CDR1 KGHSH and CDR2 LQKENI. The CDR3 spans 13 residues. This CDR3 reads CASSPTSFYEQYF. The CDR3 DNA reads as TGTGCCAGCTCACCCACTAGTTTTTACGAGCAGTACTTC.

This clonotype was observed once. The CDR3 here is CASSRLAGGLVDTQYF. In nucleotides, the CDR3 is TGTGCCAGTAGTAGATTAGCGGGAGGGTTGGTAGATACGCAGTATTTT. This sequence joins TRBV19 and TRBJ2-3; 11 bases fit TRBD2. Germline trimming cut 4 bases from V and 5 bases from J; bases unmatched to any gene: 8. The CDR3 consists of 16 residues. The germline V gene has CDR1 LNHDA and CDR2 SQIVND (reference sequence).

The chain recombines TRBV19 with TRBJ1-4; no clear D. Trimming left V 4 bases short and J 5 bases short, with 2 bases between. From germline, CDR1 is LNHDA and CDR2 SQIVND (reference sequence). This CDR3 contains 11 residues. The CDR3 region is CASSRNEKLFF. The CDR3 nucleotides are TGTGCCAGTAGTAGGAATGAAAAACTGTTTTTT.

The chain combines TRBV28 with TRBJ1-2; 10 nucleotides align to TRBD1. There are 13 residues in the CDR3. V was pared by 5 bases and J by 10 bases, with 7 bases of the junction left unmatched. Germline V gene lookup returns CDR1 MDHEN and CDR2 SYDVKM. The CDR3 region has the DNA TGTGCCAGCAGTCTCGACAGGGGGCGATCCTACACCTTC. Translation: CASSLDRGRSYTF.

This clonotype counts as medium-sized. The chain uses TRBV5-6 and TRBJ2-5, with 9 bases fitting TRBD1. The germline V gene encodes CDR1 SGHDT and CDR2 YYEEEE. The trim removed 4 bases at V and 2 bases at J, leaving 6 bases unmatched. There are 15 residues in the CDR3. CDR3 residues: CASSVPGQGQETQYF. The CDR3 region has the DNA TGTGCCAGCAGCGTCCCGGGACAGGGTCAAGAGACCCAGTACTTC.

The CDR3 DNA reads TGTGCCAGCAGGGAGGGGTCCTACGAGCAGTACTTC. Translation gives CASREGSYEQYF. V usage is TRBV28 and J usage is TRBJ2-7; the D gene is possibly TRBD2 (6 bases). This CDR3 is 12 amino acids long. CDR1 and CDR2 (germline): MDHEN, SYDVKM. V lost 6 bases, J lost 1 base, and 7 bases lay in between.